Following are 2 T cell receptor beta chains from one sample sequenced in a study of blood T cell repertoires in COVID-19. The protocol was immunoSEQ multiplex PCR, while the TCRdb copy is restricted to in-frame clones and leaves out a portion. The sample includes roughly 250,000 clones, about 91% of them seen just once. Sequencing was performed on PBMCs or T cells enriched from blood (not recorded which). The source is a woman aged 40-49 years with acute COVID-19.

This clone appeared once. V is TRBV5-1 and J is TRBJ1-5, with D possibly matching TRBD1 (6 bases). The CDR3 is 15 amino acids. Per germline, CDR1 SGHRS and CDR2 YFSETQ. V lost 1 base and J 2 bases, leaving 10 bases between the germline ends. The CDR3 DNA sequence: TGCGCCAGCAGCTTGACAGGGACGGGCAATCAGCCCCAGCATTTT. Translating it yields CASSLTGTGNQPQHF.

The chain couples TRBV18 to TRBJ2-1; TRBD1 might be the D (7 bases). V dropped 3 bases and J dropped 6 bases, with 21 bases sitting between them. CDR1 and CDR2 from the germline V gene are KGHSH and LQKENI. The CDR3 has 17 residues. DNA for the CDR3: TGTGCCAGCTCACCCAAGGGGGCCGGTTTAGCGGCCAATGAGCAGTTCTTC. Its translation is CASSPKGAGLAANEQFF.